This TCR beta chain was sequenced in a study of human T cells and chemical hapten exposure. On the study more broadly: Diphenylcyclopropenone, dosed weekly to the scalp, was given to patients throughout the roughly 25-week study. Readings were taken at 6 days from patch tests that had applied 0.01% DPC to the upper back.

This clonotype has at least ten counts. The time point here: patch test 1, 2 weeks after DPC sensitization. Documented treatment: therapeutic diphenylcyclopropenone sensitization with weekly scalp DPC. Prior to application of each patch test, blood was drawn. There are 14 residues in the CDR3. Looked up from germline, CDR1 is SGDLS and CDR2 is YYNGEE. The ends were cut back, 0 bases at V and 5 bases at J, with 9 bases in the middle. One entry per CDR3 protein results from TCRdb running MiXCR on the RACE reads. The repertoire consists of 380,000 or so distinct CDR3 sequences, with roughly 4.8% occurring once and the leading ten covering approximately 2.5%.

This rearrangement joins TRBV9 to TRBJ2-1; D call uncertain. This receptor was identified in a woman in her fifties or sixties with alopecia areata. Some clones in this sample may be carry-over from other donors' samples. The input for sequencing was whole blood, taken in connection with sensitization to the hapten diphenylcyclopropenone (DPC). As DNA, the CDR3 is TGTGCCAGCAGCGTAGCTCCCAGAGACAATGAGCAGTTCTTC. Protein product: CASSVAPRDNEQFF.